One sample yielded the 29 T cell receptor beta chains listed below, sequenced in a study of blood T cell repertoires in COVID-19. TCRdb's copy holds only in-frame clones and misses some; the assay was immunoSEQ multiplex PCR. The repertoire has 200,000 to 300,000 clones, about 91% of them found once; the top ten carry roughly 6.7%. Sequencing was performed on peripheral blood. The receptor source for this set is a woman aged 25 to 45 with COVID-19, enrolled during active disease.

V is TRBV28 and J is TRBJ1-2; weak D call: TRBD1 (5 bases). Trimming stripped 2 bases from V and 4 bases from J, with 17 bases between. This CDR3 is built from 16 residues. From germline, CDR1 is MDHEN and CDR2 SYDVKM. CDR3 nucleotides: TGTGCCAGCAGTTTAGAGGAGGGGCAGGGATCCTATGGCTACACCTTC. Translation gives CASSLEEGQGSYGYTF.

The chain carries TRBV4-1 and TRBJ2-3, with 12 bases identical to TRBD2. The CDR3 is made up of 16 amino acids. CDR1 MGHRA and CDR2 YSYEKL come from the germline V gene. Unmatched junction bases numbered 5, after V lost 2 bases and J lost 5 bases. DNA for the CDR3: TGCGCCAGCAGCCAACCCGCTAGCGGGGGGGAAGATACGCAGTATTTT. As protein: CASSQPASGGEDTQYF.

The V and J genes are TRBV20-1 and TRBJ2-5, with a tentative D call TRBD2 (5 bases). The CDR3 consists of 12 residues. Germline loops: CDR1 DFQATT, CDR2 SNEGSKA (reference sequence). With 3 bases removed from V and 2 bases from J, the gap between germline ends came to 7 bases. In DNA, the CDR3 is TGCAGTGCTAGTCAGCGGCAAGAGACCCAGTACTTC. Encoded protein: CSASQRQETQYF.

This sequence joins TRBV7-9 and TRBJ1-2, with 7 bases lining up with TRBD1. The V gene end was trimmed by 4 bases and the J gene end by 6 bases; junction bases not matched to a gene: 11. The CDR3 has 15 amino acids. Germline V gene lookup returns CDR1 SEHNR and CDR2 FQNEAQ (reference sequence). CDR3 nucleotides: TGTGCCAGCAGCTATGGTGACAGGGTTGCCAATGGCTACACCTTC. This encodes CASSYGDRVANGYTF.

The CDR3 sequence: CAISDRDRGMKNEQFF. The CDR3 DNA follows: TGTGCCATCAGTGACCGGGACAGGGGAATGAAGAATGAGCAGTTCTTC. The chain is built from TRBV10-3 and TRBJ2-1; 10 bases fit TRBD1. The V gene's germline CDR1 is ENHRY and CDR2 SYGVKD. J gave up 7 bases and V 3 bases, and 9 bases lay outside the gene matches. The CDR3 consists of 16 residues.

This clone occurred once. The chain couples TRBV24-1 to TRBJ2-3; TRBD1 matches 10 bases. The CDR3 is 16 amino acids. The germline gives CDR1 KGHDR, CDR2 SFDVKD. V shed 3 bases and J 1 base; nucleotides not matched to a gene: 3. The CDR3 DNA is TGTGCCACCAGTGATGCCGGACAGGGGGGCACAGATACGCAGTATTTT. Translated: CATSDAGQGGTDTQYF.

This sequence joins TRBV4-3 and TRBJ1-2; 7 bases match TRBD1. V lost 3 bases, J lost 8 bases, and 6 bases stayed unmatched. Germline V gene data show CDR1 as LGHNA and CDR2 as YSLEER. This CDR3 region has 13 residues. The DNA for the CDR3 is TGCGCCAGCAGCCAGGATCAGGGGGACGGCTACACCTTC. Its translation: CASSQDQGDGYTF.

The chain links TRBV5-6 to TRBJ1-1; no clear D. The CDR3 consists of 13 residues. Germline lookup yields CDR1 SGHDT and CDR2 YYEEEE. V was clipped by 5 bases and J by 4 bases, with 12 bases between them. The CDR3: CASRGSAGTEAFF. Here the CDR3 DNA reads TGTGCCAGCAGGGGCTCTGCGGGCACTGAAGCTTTCTTT. Using reference TRBV5-6 and TRBJ1-1 for the parts outside the CDR3, the full variable domain is DAGVTQSPTHLIKTRGQQVTLRCSPKSGHDTVSWYQQALGQGPQFIFQYYEEEERQRGNFPDRFSGHQFPNYSSELNVNALLLGDSALYLCASRGSAGTEAFFGQGTRLTVV.

The chain uses TRBV10-1 and TRBJ2-1; 8 bases map to TRBD1. The CDR3 consists of 16 residues. V lost 0 bases to trimming and J lost 2 bases; unmatched junction nucleotides: 3. Per the germline V gene, CDR1 is WNHNN and CDR2 is SYGVQD (reference sequence). CDR3 sequence: CASSESGRGPYNEQFF. The CDR3 DNA is TGCGCCAGCAGTGAGTCGGGCAGGGGGCCCTACAATGAGCAGTTCTTC.

The V call is TRBV7-2, the J call TRBJ1-4, with D perhaps TRBD1 (5 bases). The germline V gene has CDR1 SGHTA and CDR2 FQGNSA. This CDR3 region has 14 residues. The ends were cut back, 3 bases at V and 6 bases at J, with 11 bases in the middle. DNA for the CDR3: TGTGCCAGCAGCTTGCCGGGGGGGTATGAAAAACTGTTTTTT. Protein sequence: CASSLPGGYEKLFF.

The chain employs TRBV10-1 and TRBJ2-7; TRBD1 agrees at 8 bases. The V gene's germline CDR1 is WNHNN and CDR2 SYGVQD (reference sequence). The CDR3 is 15 amino acids. The ends lost 2 bases at V and 6 bases at J; junction bases unmatched: 9. CDR3 in DNA: TGCGCCAGCAGTGAGCCCCAGGACAGGGTTAGCGAGCAGTACGTC. It yields the protein CASSEPQDRVSEQYV.

The chain has TRBV11-2 and TRBJ1-3; no firm D call. Germline V gene lookup returns CDR1 SGHAT and CDR2 FQNNGV. This CDR3 is built from 12 residues. With 6 bases removed from V and 4 bases from J, the gap between germline ends came to 7 bases. The CDR3 DNA sequence: TGTGCCAGCAGGTCTACCGGAAACACCATATATTTT. It translates to CASRSTGNTIYF.

This chain uses TRBV5-4 with TRBJ1-2; no definite D call. From germline, CDR1 is SGHNT and CDR2 YYREEE (reference sequence). Trimming shortened V by 0 bases and J by 4 bases, and 10 bases separated the two germline ends. CDR3 length: 14 residues. The CDR3 nucleotides are TGTGCCAGCAGCTTGGGTCCAGATTCCTATGGCTACACCTTC. Translated: CASSLGPDSYGYTF. The variable domain in full, with the rest retrieved from reference TRBV5-4 and TRBJ1-2, is ETGVTQSPTHLIKTRGQQVTLRCSSQSGHNTVSWYQQALGQGPQFIFQYYREEENGRGNFPPRFSGLQFPNYSSELNVNALELDDSALYLCASSLGPDSYGYTFGSGTRLTVV.

The J gene is TRBJ2-1, the V gene TRBV5-1; 9 bases are shared with TRBD1. Looked up from germline, CDR1 is SGHRS and CDR2 is YFSETQ. The CDR3 extends over 15 amino acids. Trimming removed 2 bases from V and 3 bases from J; junction bases left unmatched: 3. The CDR3 region has the DNA TGCGCCAGCAGCTTTGAGGGACAGGGCTACAATGAGCAGTTCTTC. It is translated as CASSFEGQGYNEQFF.

The chain carries TRBV24-1 and TRBJ2-3; D is perhaps TRBD2 (7 bases). Per germline, CDR1 KGHDR and CDR2 SFDVKD. V shed 0 bases and J shed 4 bases, with 16 bases lying between them. The CDR3 is made up of 17 amino acids. The CDR3 loop is CATSDLQGGGPADTQYF. The CDR3 bases are TGTGCCACCAGTGATTTGCAGGGAGGGGGTCCCGCAGATACGCAGTATTTT.

This clone is a singleton in its sample. The chain combines TRBV6-4 with TRBJ1-2; 7 bases fit TRBD1. CDR3 length equals 14 residues. The V and J ends lost 5 bases and 0 bases, in that order; junction bases with no gene match: 3. Germline V gives CDR1 MRHNA, CDR2 SNTAGT. For the CDR3, the DNA is TGTGCCAGCAGTCCGGACAGGACTAACTATGGCTACACCTTC. Residues: CASSPDRTNYGYTF.

The chain carries TRBV24-1 and TRBJ2-1; 7 bases map to TRBD2. The CDR3 is made up of 13 amino acids. Germline CDR1 reads KGHDR; CDR2 reads SFDVKD. V lost 9 bases, J lost 4 bases, and 5 bases stayed unmatched. The CDR3 DNA reads TGTGCCACCGGGGGGGTACTTTACAATGAGCAGTTCTTC. Translated: CATGGVLYNEQFF.

The rearrangement uses TRBV6-6 and TRBJ2-1; 9 bases fit TRBD1. The junction had 7 bases not matched to a gene; V was cut back by 6 bases and J by 4 bases. CDR1 is MNHNY and CDR2 is SVGAGI in the germline V gene (reference sequence). The CDR3 runs 15 residues. CDR3 amino acids: CASSIGQGRYNEQFF. The CDR3 nucleotides read TGTGCCAGCAGCATCGGACAGGGGCGATACAATGAGCAGTTCTTC.

CDR3 nucleotides: TGTGCCAGCAGTTTATCTGGGCCACTTCGCAACGAGCAGTACTTC. It encodes CASSLSGPLRNEQYF. The gene calls are TRBV28 and TRBJ2-7, with D unresolved. The germline V gene has CDR1 MDHEN and CDR2 SYDVKM. V was pared by 1 base and J by 5 bases, with 15 bases between. The length of the CDR3 is 15 residues.

The rearrangement links TRBV5-1 to TRBJ2-5, with TRBD2 matching over 8 bases. Germline CDR1 reads SGHRS; CDR2 reads YFSETQ. There are 12 residues in the CDR3. Unmatched junction bases numbered 5, after V lost 8 bases and J lost 5 bases. The CDR3 bases are TGCGCCAGTCGGGGGGGCGACGAGACCCAGTACTTC. Its protein is CASRGGDETQYF.

CDR3 sequence reads: CASSATGTSGRITDTQYF. CDR3 nucleotide sequence: TGTGCCAGCAGCGCAACCGGGACTAGCGGGCGGATCACAGATACGCAGTATTTT. The chain has TRBV9 and TRBJ2-3, with TRBD2 matching over 12 bases. V was pared by 3 bases and J by 2 bases, with 10 bases of the junction left unmatched. Germline loops: CDR1 SGDLS, CDR2 YYNGEE. The CDR3 extends over 18 amino acids.

Details on this clone: The sample holds other DNA sequences that translate to the same CDR3. The chain joins TRBV5-1 to TRBJ2-3; D is undetermined. CDR1 SGHRS and CDR2 YFSETQ come from the germline V gene. Deletions cut 0 bases from V and 2 bases from J, with 7 bases between. The length of the CDR3 is 14 residues. The CDR3 is CASSLGQVTDTQYF. The CDR3 DNA reads TGCGCCAGCAGCTTGGGGCAGGTCACAGATACGCAGTATTTT.

The chain uses TRBV27 and TRBJ2-7; TRBD2 matches 12 bases. CDR3 length equals 19 residues. V lost 2 bases to trimming and J lost 4 bases; unmatched junction nucleotides: 15. Germline lookup yields CDR1 MNHEY and CDR2 SMNVEV (reference sequence). The chain's CDR3 is CASSLGILPSGGGIYEQYF. In DNA, the CDR3 is TGTGCCAGCAGTTTAGGGATCCTTCCTAGCGGGGGGGGGATATACGAGCAGTACTTC.

The CDR3 sequence is CASSLPANTGELFF. The DNA of the CDR3 is TGTGCCAGCAGCTTGCCGGCGAACACCGGGGAGCTGTTTTTT. The chain joins TRBV5-6 to TRBJ2-2; D remains ambiguous. The CDR3 totals 14 residues. Germline V gene lookup returns CDR1 SGHDT and CDR2 YYEEEE. Trimming removed 1 base at V and 0 bases at J, with 4 bases between.

CDR3: CASSSQTGAGNTIYF. For the CDR3, the DNA is TGTGCCAGCAGTTCCCAGACAGGCGCCGGAAACACCATATATTTT. This sequence joins TRBV28 and TRBJ1-3, with TRBD1 as a possible D gene (6 bases). Germline lookup yields CDR1 MDHEN and CDR2 SYDVKM. V was shortened by 4 bases and J by 4 bases, with 14 bases between the two germline ends. CDR3 length: 15 amino acids.

The rearrangement joins TRBV11-3 to TRBJ2-1, with unresolved D. Trimming took 1 base from V and 7 from J, leaving 8 bases between them. In germline, CDR1 is SGHNT, CDR2 YENEEA. This CDR3 contains 13 residues. The CDR3 is CASSLGDSNEQFF. DNA for the CDR3: TGTGCCAGCAGCTTAGGCGATTCGAATGAGCAGTTCTTC.

The chain recombines TRBV18 with TRBJ2-1; 7 nucleotides match TRBD1. This CDR3 spans 16 amino acids. Germline-derived CDR1 and CDR2 are KGHSH and LQKENI. With V trimmed by 3 bases and J by 2 bases, 7 bases remained unmatched. CDR3 DNA: TGTGCCAGCTCACCGACCAGGGACAGCCCCTACAATGAGCAGTTCTTC. Translating it yields CASSPTRDSPYNEQFF.

This chain connects TRBV7-9 to TRBJ1-2, with D uncertain. The V gene lost 3 bases and the J gene lost 0 bases, with 5 bases spanning the gap. The V gene's germline CDR1 is SEHNR and CDR2 FQNEAQ (reference sequence). The length of the CDR3 is 13 residues. CDR3 sequence (DNA): TGTGCCAGCAGCTTGGAGGCTAACTATGGCTACACCTTC. It translates to CASSLEANYGYTF.

In nucleotides, the CDR3 is TGTGCCAGCAGCCAAGATTCTCGTAGCGGGGGCACAGATACGCAGTATTTT. Encoded protein: CASSQDSRSGGTDTQYF. The chain links TRBV14 to TRBJ2-3, with TRBD2 matching 8 bases. Trimming at V came to 0 bases and at J to 1 base, leaving 6 bases not matched to a gene. This CDR3 comprises 17 residues. The V gene's germline CDR1 is SGHDN and CDR2 FVKESK.